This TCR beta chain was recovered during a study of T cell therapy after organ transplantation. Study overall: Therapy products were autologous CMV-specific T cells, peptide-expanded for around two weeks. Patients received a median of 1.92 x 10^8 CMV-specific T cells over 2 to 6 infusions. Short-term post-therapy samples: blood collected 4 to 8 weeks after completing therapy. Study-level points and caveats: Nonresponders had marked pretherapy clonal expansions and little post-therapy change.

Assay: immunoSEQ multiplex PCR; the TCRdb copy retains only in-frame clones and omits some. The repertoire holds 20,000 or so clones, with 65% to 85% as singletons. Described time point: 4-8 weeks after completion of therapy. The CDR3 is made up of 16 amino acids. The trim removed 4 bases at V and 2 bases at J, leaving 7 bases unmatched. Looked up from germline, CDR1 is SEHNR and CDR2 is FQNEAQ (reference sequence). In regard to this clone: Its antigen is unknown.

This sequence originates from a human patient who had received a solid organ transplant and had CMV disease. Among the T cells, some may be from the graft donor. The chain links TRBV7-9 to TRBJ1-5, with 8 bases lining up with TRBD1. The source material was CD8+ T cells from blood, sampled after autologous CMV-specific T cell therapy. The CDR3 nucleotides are TGTGCCAGCAGCTATCAGGGGGCCCTTGGCAATCAGCCCCAGCATTTT. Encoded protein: CASSYQGALGNQPQHF.